One and the same sample provided the 21 T cell receptor beta chains below, sequenced in a study of post-analysis software for immune sequencing data. The study's findings and limits: A handful of TRBV segments were significantly more frequent in patients than in controls. TRBV5-6, TRBV5-1 and TRBV20-1 were among these segments.

What these receptors recognize is not known. Unique molecular identifiers were present in the TCR beta cDNA libraries. TCRdb redid the calling of the PCR reads with MiXCR, one entry per CDR3 protein. Of about 500,000 distinct CDR3 sequences detected, around 40% appear once; the ten largest clones hold 12%. The sample consisted of blood. These receptors all stem from a girl aged 10 to 17 with multiple sclerosis.

The rearrangement links TRBV12-3 or TRBV12-4 to TRBJ2-7; TRBD1 matches 7 bases. The V and J ends lost 3 bases and 3 bases, in that order; junction bases with no gene match: 5. The CDR3 sequence is 14 residues long. The DNA for the CDR3 is TGTGCCAGCAGTTTTGCGAGACAGGGCTACGAGCAGTACTTC. Residues: CASSFARQGYEQYF.

Written as DNA, the CDR3 is TGTGCCAGCAGTCCATTAGGACAGGGAAAAGATACGCAGTATTTT. Residues: CASSPLGQGKDTQYF. This chain uses TRBV28 with TRBJ2-3, with TRBD1 identical over 8 bases. CDR3 length: 15 residues. V shed 5 bases and J 5 bases; nucleotides not matched to a gene: 9. The germline CDR1 and CDR2 sequences are MDHEN and SYDVKM. The full variable domain, in which reference TRBV28 and TRBJ2-3 provide the parts outside the CDR3, is DVKVTQSSRYLVKRTGEKVFLECVQDMDHENMFWYRQDPGLGLRLIYFSYDVKMKEKGDIPEGYSVSREKKERFSLILESASTNQTSMYLCASSPLGQGKDTQYFGPGTRLTVL.

This clonotype has a handful of counts. The rearrangement joins TRBV7-2 to TRBJ1-2, with TRBD1 matching 7 bases. The length of the CDR3 is 14 residues. V lost 10 bases and J lost 0; bases outside the gene matches: 8. Germline CDR1 and CDR2: SGHTA and FQGNSA. CDR3 nucleotide sequence: TGTGCCACCAGACAGGGATCAGCTAACTATGGCTACACCTTC. This codes for CATRQGSANYGYTF.

J is TRBJ2-7 and V is TRBV12-3 or TRBV12-4, with 7 positions matching TRBD2. This CDR3 is 15 amino acids long. V was clipped by 3 bases and J by 4 bases; unmatched bases: 9. Here the CDR3 reads CASSFGEGPLYEQYF. The CDR3 nucleotides are TGTGCCAGCAGTTTTGGGGAGGGCCCTCTGTACGAGCAGTACTTC.

This clonotype was counted between two and nine times. V usage is TRBV25-1 and J usage is TRBJ1-2; D might be TRBD1 (6 bases). This CDR3 has 12 residues. Germline values: CDR1 MGHDK, CDR2 SYGVNS. V gave up 5 bases and J gave up 7 bases, with 11 bases separating them. CDR3 loop: CASSLQGIGYTF. The CDR3 DNA is TGTGCCAGCAGTCTACAGGGAATTGGCTACACCTTC.

In its sample, this clonotype was seen a few times. The junction departs from germline at one end; a sequencing error may be responsible. This chain uses TRBV5-1 with TRBJ2-7; D is unclear. The CDR3 is 13 residues long. Looked up from germline, CDR1 is SGHRS and CDR2 is YFSETQ. Here the CDR3 reads CASSLEAGYEQYF. The CDR3, as DNA: TGTGCCAGCAGCTTAGAGGCTGGCTACGAGCAGTACTTC.

The rearrangement joins TRBV4-1 to TRBJ2-7; 8 bases match TRBD2. Germline V gives CDR1 MGHRA, CDR2 YSYEKL. The CDR3 spans 18 residues. V lost 0 bases to trimming and J lost 0 bases; unmatched junction nucleotides: 10. The CDR3: CASSQEALAGSFSYEQYF. The CDR3 coding sequence is TGCGCCAGCAGCCAAGAGGCGCTAGCGGGTTCTTTCTCCTACGAGCAGTACTTC.

The genes are TRBV6-1 and TRBJ1-1; no clear D gene. This CDR3 comprises 13 residues. CDR1 is MNHNS and CDR2 is SASEGT in the germline V gene. Deletions cut 6 bases from V and 5 bases from J, with 13 bases between. The chain's CDR3 is CASSESGWTEAFF. As DNA, the CDR3 is TGTGCCAGCAGCGAATCGGGTTGGACTGAAGCTTTCTTT.

The rearrangement uses TRBV11-2 and TRBJ2-4, with TRBD2 matching 12 bases. Germline V gene lookup returns CDR1 SGHAT and CDR2 FQNNGV. The CDR3 consists of 17 residues. V gave up 1 base and J gave up 4 bases; unmatched junction bases: 5. The chain's CDR3 is CASSLGGLAGKKNIQYF. The DNA for the CDR3 is TGTGCCAGCAGCTTAGGGGGACTAGCGGGCAAGAAAAACATTCAGTACTTC.

On this clonotype itself: A read error may produce the germline difference seen at one junction end. V gene TRBV28 combines with J gene TRBJ1-4; no clear D. Germline V gene lookup returns CDR1 MDHEN and CDR2 SYDVKM. This CDR3 is 14 amino acids long. The CDR3 here is CASSYSPTNEELFF. The DNA of the CDR3 is TGTGCCAGCAGTTACAGCCCAACTAATGAAGAACTGTTTTTT. Using reference TRBV28 and TRBJ1-4 for the parts outside the CDR3, the full variable domain is DVKVTQSSRYLVKRTGEKVFLECVQDMDHENMFWYRQDPGLGLRLIYFSYDVKMKEKGDIPEGYSVSREKKERFSLILESASTNQTSMYLCASSYSPTNEELFFGSGTQLSVL.

This clonotype has more than one count but fewer than ten. The chain joins TRBV4-3 to TRBJ2-6; no reliable D call. Trimming took 0 bases from V and 0 from J, leaving 12 bases between them. Germline V gives CDR1 LGHNA, CDR2 YSLEER. The CDR3 spans 18 residues. The CDR3 here is CASSQDLLVSSGANVLTF. CDR3 nucleotides: TGCGCCAGCAGCCAAGATCTTTTGGTCAGCTCTGGGGCCAACGTCCTGACTTTC.

The chain links TRBV29-1 to TRBJ1-2; 10 nucleotides line up with TRBD1. There are 12 residues in the CDR3. V trimming: 7 bases; J trimming: 8 bases; junction bases outside the gene matches: 7. Germline V gene data show CDR1 as SQVTM and CDR2 as ANQGSEA. CDR3 nucleotide sequence: TGCAGCGCCCGGGACAGGGGAGGAGGCTACACCTTC. Translation gives CSARDRGGGYTF.

V gene TRBV2 combines with J gene TRBJ2-4, with D unclear. The CDR3 is 14 residues long. Between the trimmed V and J ends, which lost 5 bases and 0 bases, there was a span of 8 bases. Germline V lookup: CDR1 SNHLY, CDR2 FYNNEI. CDR3 residues: CASSLTEAKNIQYF. CDR3 nucleotides: TGTGCCAGCAGTTTAACGGAAGCCAAAAACATTCAGTACTTC.

This clonotype was recorded only once. The chain employs TRBV19 and TRBJ1-1; TRBD1 matches at 7 bases. The germline V gene has CDR1 LNHDA and CDR2 SQIVND (reference sequence). Trimming cost V 11 bases and J 5 bases; bases outside gene matches: 11. The CDR3 runs to 13 residues. CDR3 protein: CAGGGGTRTEAFF. CDR3 bases: TGTGCCGGTGGAGGGGGCACGAGAACTGAAGCTTTCTTT.

This clonotype was observed a few times. J is TRBJ2-1 and V is TRBV27; no reliable D call. Germline assignment: CDR1 MNHEY and CDR2 SMNVEV (reference sequence). Trimming stripped 4 bases from V and 4 bases from J, with 8 bases between. CDR3 length: 13 amino acids. The CDR3 DNA reads as TGTGCCAGCAGTTACCTACTATACAATGAGCAGTTCTTC. Its translation is CASSYLLYNEQFF.

This clonotype turned up a few times. J is TRBJ1-5 and V is TRBV20-1; D remains ambiguous. This CDR3 is built from 15 residues. Deletions cut 3 bases from V and 2 bases from J, with 14 bases between. Germline V gene lookup returns CDR1 DFQATT and CDR2 SNEGSKA (reference sequence). CDR3 in DNA: TGCAGTGCTAGCCCCCGGTATGGTGGCAATCAGCCCCAGCATTTT. Its protein is CSASPRYGGNQPQHF.

V and J are TRBV5-1 and TRBJ1-5; D is unresolved. V shed 0 bases and J shed 6 bases, with 13 bases lying between them. The CDR3 extends over 15 amino acids. Per germline, CDR1 SGHRS and CDR2 YFSETQ. CDR3 bases: TGCGCCAGCAGCTTGGTCCCGACCCAAGGTCAGCCCCAGCATTTT. It translates to CASSLVPTQGQPQHF.

V is TRBV20-1 and J is TRBJ2-3, with a possible D match to TRBD2 (5 bases). The germline V gene encodes CDR1 DFQATT and CDR2 SNEGSKA (reference sequence). V was pared by 2 bases and J by 2 bases, with 11 bases between. The CDR3 spans 14 residues. As DNA, the CDR3 is TGCAGTGCTAGATCCGGACTGATCACAGATACGCAGTATTTT. Its translation: CSARSGLITDTQYF.

The table lists this clonotype with a few counts. The V call is TRBV18, the J call TRBJ2-6, with D maybe TRBD1 (5 bases). The germline CDR1 and CDR2 sequences are KGHSH and LQKENI. The CDR3 covers 16 residues. Trimming removed 2 bases from V and 0 bases from J, with 8 bases in between. As DNA, the CDR3 is TGTGCCAGCTCACCAACAGGTAGCTCTGGGGCCAACGTCCTGACTTTC. This gives the protein CASSPTGSSGANVLTF.

Note on this clonotype: The junction departs from the called germline gene at one end, perhaps through a read error. The chain carries TRBV5-1 and TRBJ1-1; D might be TRBD1 (6 bases). CDR1 is SGHRS and CDR2 is YFSETQ in the germline V gene. CDR3 length equals 15 residues. The CDR3 loop is CASNLEGVPYTEAFF. CDR3 sequence (DNA): TGCGCCAGCAACTTGGAGGGGGTCCCTTACACTGAAGCTTTCTTT.

CDR3 sequence reads: CASSLRTGGVENIQYF. The CDR3 DNA is TGTGCCAGCAGCTTGCGGACAGGGGGCGTTGAAAACATTCAGTACTTC. The chain couples TRBV7-9 to TRBJ2-4; 11 bases align to TRBD1. Looked up from germline, CDR1 is SEHNR and CDR2 is FQNEAQ (reference sequence). J lost 5 bases, V lost 3 bases, and 6 bases had no gene match. The CDR3 runs to 16 residues.